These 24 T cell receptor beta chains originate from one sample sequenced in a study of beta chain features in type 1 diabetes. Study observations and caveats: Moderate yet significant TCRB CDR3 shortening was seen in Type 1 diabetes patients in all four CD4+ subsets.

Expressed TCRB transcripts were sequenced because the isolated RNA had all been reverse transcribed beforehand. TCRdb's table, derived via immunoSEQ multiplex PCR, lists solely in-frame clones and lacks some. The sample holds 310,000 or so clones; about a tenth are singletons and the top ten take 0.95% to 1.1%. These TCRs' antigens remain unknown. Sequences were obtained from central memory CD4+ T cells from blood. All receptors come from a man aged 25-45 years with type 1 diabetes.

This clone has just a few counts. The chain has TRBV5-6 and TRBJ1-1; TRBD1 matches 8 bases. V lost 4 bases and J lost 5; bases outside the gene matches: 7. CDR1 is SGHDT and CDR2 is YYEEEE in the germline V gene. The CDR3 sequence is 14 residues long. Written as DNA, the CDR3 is TGTGCCAGCAGCCCGACAGGGGTGGGAACTGAAGCTTTCTTT. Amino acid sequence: CASSPTGVGTEAFF. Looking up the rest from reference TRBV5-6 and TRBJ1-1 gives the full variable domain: DAGVTQSPTHLIKTRGQQVTLRCSPKSGHDTVSWYQQALGQGPQFIFQYYEEEERQRGNFPDRFSGHQFPNYSSELNVNALLLGDSALYLCASSPTGVGTEAFFGQGTRLTVV.

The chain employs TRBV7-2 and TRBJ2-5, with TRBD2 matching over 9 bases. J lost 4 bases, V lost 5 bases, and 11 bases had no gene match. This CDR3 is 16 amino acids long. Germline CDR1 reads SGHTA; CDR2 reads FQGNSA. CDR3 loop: CASSLARRGGGETQYF. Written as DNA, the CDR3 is TGTGCCAGCAGCCTGGCGCGGCGGGGGGGTGGAGAGACCCAGTACTTC.

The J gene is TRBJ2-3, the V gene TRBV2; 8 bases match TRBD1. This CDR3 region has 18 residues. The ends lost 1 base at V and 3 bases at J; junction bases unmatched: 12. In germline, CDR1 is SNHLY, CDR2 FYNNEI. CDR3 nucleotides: TGTGCCAGCAGTGAAGGGAGGCCGCAGGGGGCTTGGACAGATACGCAGTATTTT. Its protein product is CASSEGRPQGAWTDTQYF.

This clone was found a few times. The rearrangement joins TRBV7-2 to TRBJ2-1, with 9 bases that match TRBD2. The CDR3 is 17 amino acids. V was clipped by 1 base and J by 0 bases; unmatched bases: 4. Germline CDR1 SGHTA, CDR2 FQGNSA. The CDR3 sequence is CASSLVSGGHSYNEQFF. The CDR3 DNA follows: TGTGCCAGCAGCTTAGTGAGCGGGGGGCACTCCTACAATGAGCAGTTCTTC.

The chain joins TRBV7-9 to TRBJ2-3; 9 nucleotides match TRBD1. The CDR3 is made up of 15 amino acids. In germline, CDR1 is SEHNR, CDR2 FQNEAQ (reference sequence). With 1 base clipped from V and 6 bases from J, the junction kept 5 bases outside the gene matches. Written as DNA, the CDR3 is TGTGCCAGCAGCTTAGGGGACAGGGCTCGGGATACGCAGTATTTT. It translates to CASSLGDRARDTQYF. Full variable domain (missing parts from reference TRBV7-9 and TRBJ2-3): DTGVSQNPRHKITKRGQNVTFRCDPISEHNRLYWYRQTLGQGPEFLTYFQNEAQLEKSRLLSDRFSAERPKGSFSTLEIQRTEQGDSAMYLCASSLGDRARDTQYFGPGTRLTVL.

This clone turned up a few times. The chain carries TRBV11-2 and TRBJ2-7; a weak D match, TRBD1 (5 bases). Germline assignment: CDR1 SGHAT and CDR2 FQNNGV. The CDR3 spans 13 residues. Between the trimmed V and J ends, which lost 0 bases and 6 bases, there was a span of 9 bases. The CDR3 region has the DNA TGTGCCAGCAGCTTAGAGGGGCCTGGCGAGCAGTACTTC. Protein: CASSLEGPGEQYF.

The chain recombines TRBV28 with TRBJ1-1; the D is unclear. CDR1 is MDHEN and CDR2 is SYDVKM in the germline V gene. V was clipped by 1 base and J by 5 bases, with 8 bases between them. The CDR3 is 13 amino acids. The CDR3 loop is CASSLYLKTEAFF. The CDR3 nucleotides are TGTGCCAGCAGTTTATATTTAAAAACTGAAGCTTTCTTT.

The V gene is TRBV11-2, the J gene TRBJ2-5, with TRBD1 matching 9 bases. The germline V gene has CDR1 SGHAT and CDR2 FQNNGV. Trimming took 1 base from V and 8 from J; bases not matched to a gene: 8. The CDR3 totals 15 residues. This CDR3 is CASSLAIWTGDTQYF. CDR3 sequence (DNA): TGTGCCAGCAGCTTAGCCATTTGGACAGGGGACACCCAGTACTTC.

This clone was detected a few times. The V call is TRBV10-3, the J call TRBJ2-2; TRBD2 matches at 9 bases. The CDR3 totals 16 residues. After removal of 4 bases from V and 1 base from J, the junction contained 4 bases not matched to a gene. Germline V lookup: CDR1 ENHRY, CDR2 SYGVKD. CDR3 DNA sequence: TGTGCCATCAGTGCCGCACTAGCGGGGAACACCGGGGAGCTGTTTTTT. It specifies CAISAALAGNTGELFF.

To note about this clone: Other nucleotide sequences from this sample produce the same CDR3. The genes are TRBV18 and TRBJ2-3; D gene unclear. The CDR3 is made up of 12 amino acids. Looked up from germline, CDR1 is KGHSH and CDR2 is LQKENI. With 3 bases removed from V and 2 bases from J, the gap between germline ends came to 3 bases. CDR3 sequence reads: CASSPSTDTQYF. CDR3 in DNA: TGTGCCAGCTCACCCTCCACAGATACGCAGTATTTT.

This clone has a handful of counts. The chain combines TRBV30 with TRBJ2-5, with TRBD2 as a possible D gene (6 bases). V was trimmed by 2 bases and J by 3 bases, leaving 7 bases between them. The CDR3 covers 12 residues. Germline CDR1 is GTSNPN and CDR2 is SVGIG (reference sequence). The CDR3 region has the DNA TGTGCCTGGAGTCGCGGGGAAGAGACCCAGTACTTC. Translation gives CAWSRGEETQYF. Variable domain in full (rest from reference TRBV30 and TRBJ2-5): SQTIHQWPATLVQPVGSPLSLECTVEGTSNPNLYWYRQAAGRGLQLLFYSVGIGQISSEVPQNLSASRPQDRQFILSSKKLLLSDSGFYLCAWSRGEETQYFGPGTRLLVL.

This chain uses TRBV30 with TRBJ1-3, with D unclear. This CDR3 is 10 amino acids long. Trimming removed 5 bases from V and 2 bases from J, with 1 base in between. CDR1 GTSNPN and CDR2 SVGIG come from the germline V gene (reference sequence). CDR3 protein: CAWAGNTIYF. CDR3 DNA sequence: TGTGCCTGGGCTGGAAACACCATATATTTT. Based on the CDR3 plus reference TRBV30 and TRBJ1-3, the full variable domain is SQTIHQWPATLVQPVGSPLSLECTVEGTSNPNLYWYRQAAGRGLQLLFYSVGIGQISSEVPQNLSASRPQDRQFILSSKKLLLSDSGFYLCAWAGNTIYFGEGSWLTVV.

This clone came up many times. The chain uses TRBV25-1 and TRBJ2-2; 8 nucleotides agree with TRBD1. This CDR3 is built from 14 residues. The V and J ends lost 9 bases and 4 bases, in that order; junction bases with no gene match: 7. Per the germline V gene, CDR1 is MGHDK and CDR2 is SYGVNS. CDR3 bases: TGTGCCAGTATGCAGACAGGGGTCACCGGGGAGCTGTTTTTT. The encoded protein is CASMQTGVTGELFF.

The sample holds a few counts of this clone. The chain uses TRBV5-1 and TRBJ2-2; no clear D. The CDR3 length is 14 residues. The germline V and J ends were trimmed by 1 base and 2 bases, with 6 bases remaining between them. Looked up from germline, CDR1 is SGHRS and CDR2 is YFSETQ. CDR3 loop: CASSLYSNTGELFF. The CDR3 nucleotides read TGCGCCAGCAGCTTGTACAGCAACACCGGGGAGCTGTTTTTT. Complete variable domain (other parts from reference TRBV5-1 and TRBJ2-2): KAGVTQTPRYLIKTRGQQVTLSCSPISGHRSVSWYQQTPGQGLQFLFEYFSETQRNKGNFPGRFSGRQFSNSRSEMNVSTLELGDSALYLCASSLYSNTGELFFGEGSRLTVL.

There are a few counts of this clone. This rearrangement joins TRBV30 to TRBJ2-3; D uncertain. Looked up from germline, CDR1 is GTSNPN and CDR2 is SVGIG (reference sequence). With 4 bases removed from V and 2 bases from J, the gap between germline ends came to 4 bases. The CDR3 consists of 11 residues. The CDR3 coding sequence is TGTGCCTGGACCTCCACAGATACGCAGTATTTT. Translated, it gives CAWTSTDTQYF. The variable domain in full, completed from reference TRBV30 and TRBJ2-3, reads SQTIHQWPATLVQPVGSPLSLECTVEGTSNPNLYWYRQAAGRGLQLLFYSVGIGQISSEVPQNLSASRPQDRQFILSSKKLLLSDSGFYLCAWTSTDTQYFGPGTRLTVL.

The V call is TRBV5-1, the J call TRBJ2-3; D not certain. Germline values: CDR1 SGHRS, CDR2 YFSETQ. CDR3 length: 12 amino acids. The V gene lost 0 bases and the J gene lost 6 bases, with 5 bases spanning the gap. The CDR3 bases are TGCGCCAGCAGCTTGGAGATGGATACGCAGTATTTT. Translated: CASSLEMDTQYF.

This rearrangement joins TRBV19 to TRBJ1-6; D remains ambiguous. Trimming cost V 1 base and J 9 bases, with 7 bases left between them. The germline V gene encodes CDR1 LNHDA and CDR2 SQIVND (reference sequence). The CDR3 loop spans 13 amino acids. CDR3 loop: CASSIGHGSPLHF. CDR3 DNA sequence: TGTGCCAGTAGTATAGGGCATGGTTCACCCCTCCACTTT.

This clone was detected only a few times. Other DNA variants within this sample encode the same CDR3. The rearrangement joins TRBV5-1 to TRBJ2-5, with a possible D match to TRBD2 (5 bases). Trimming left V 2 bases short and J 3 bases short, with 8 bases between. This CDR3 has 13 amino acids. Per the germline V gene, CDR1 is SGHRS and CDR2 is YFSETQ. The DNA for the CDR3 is TGCGCCAGCAGCTTAGGAGGAGAAGAGACCCAGTACTTC. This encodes CASSLGGEETQYF.

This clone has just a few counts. The CDR3 bases are TGTGCCAGCAGTGAATCAGCACGAGATCAGCCCCAGCATTTT. Its translation is CASSESARDQPQHF. The rearrangement uses TRBV6-1 and TRBJ1-5; D not certain. With 2 bases removed from V and 5 bases from J, the gap between germline ends came to 10 bases. Germline assignment: CDR1 MNHNS and CDR2 SASEGT. CDR3 length equals 14 residues.

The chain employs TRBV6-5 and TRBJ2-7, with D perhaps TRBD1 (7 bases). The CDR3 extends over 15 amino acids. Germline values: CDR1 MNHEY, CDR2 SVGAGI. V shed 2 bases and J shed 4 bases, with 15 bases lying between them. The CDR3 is CASSYLDAGGYEQYF. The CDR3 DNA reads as TGTGCCAGCAGTTACCTGGATGCAGGGGGGTACGAGCAGTACTTC.

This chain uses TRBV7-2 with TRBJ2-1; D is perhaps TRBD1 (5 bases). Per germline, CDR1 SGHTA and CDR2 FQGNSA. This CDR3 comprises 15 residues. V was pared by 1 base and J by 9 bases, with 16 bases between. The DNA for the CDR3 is TGTGCCAGCAGCTTAGAGGCAGGGAAGTGGGGTGAGCAGTTCTTC. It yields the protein CASSLEAGKWGEQFF.

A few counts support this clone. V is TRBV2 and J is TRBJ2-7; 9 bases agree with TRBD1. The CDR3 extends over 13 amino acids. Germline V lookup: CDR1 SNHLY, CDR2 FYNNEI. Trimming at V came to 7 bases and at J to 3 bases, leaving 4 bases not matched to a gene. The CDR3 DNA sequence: TGTGCCAGCACTCCGGACAGGGGCTACGAGCAGTACTTC. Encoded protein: CASTPDRGYEQYF.

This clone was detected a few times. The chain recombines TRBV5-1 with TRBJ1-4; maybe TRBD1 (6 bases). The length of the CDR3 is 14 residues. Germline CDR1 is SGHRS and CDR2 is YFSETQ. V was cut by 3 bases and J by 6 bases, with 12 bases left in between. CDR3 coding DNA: TGCGCCAGCAGCTGGGGACATCGGGATGAAAAACTGTTTTTT. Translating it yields CASSWGHRDEKLFF. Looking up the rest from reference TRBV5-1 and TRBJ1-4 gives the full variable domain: KAGVTQTPRYLIKTRGQQVTLSCSPISGHRSVSWYQQTPGQGLQFLFEYFSETQRNKGNFPGRFSGRQFSNSRSEMNVSTLELGDSALYLCASSWGHRDEKLFFGSGTQLSVL.

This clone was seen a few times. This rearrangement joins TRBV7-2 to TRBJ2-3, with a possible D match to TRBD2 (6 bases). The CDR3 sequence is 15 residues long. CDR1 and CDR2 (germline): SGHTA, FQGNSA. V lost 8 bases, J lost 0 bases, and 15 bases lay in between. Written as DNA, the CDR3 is TGTGCCAGCCTCCTGAGCGGGCCTAGCACAGATACGCAGTATTTT. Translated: CASLLSGPSTDTQYF.